The subject of this entry is one T cell receptor beta chain. Which antigen it targets is not known. No much larger clone is present one base from it, and per-base qualities are unavailable. The QIAamp DNA Mini kit was used to extract genomic DNA, which was then profiled by immunoSEQ with about 85-450 ng of DNA template. Drawn from immuneACCESS, this table holds only the in-frame rearrangements with V and J called that TCRdb kept. Clones are partly lost; checked studies trace under half to an unresolved V gene and leave the rest unexplained. This sample has around 900 clones in its table, and approximately 84% of those were observed once. 0.67% of the sample lies in the top ten. V gives up 7 bases and J gives up 6 bases, and the segment between their germline ends measures 22 bases. The CDR3 covers 16 residues, taking in both the cysteine and the phenylalanine. The entry retains the CDR3 DNA only, 48 bases that are in frame from base 1. The germline V gene sets CDR1 to SNHLY and CDR2 to FYNNEI.

This sample is drawn from a study of IL-32 and malignant T cell survival in cutaneous lymphoma (dated by TCRdb to about 2021). As for the study more broadly: Whether the surviving TCR Vbeta+ T cells in IL-32 cultures were the malignant clone rather than benign T cells sharing that Vbeta was tested by high-throughput TCR sequencing. Samples from two CTCL donors were studied by high-throughput TCR sequencing, and IL-32beta was confirmed to support malignant T cell survival in vitro. What the study reported, not specific to this receptor: The kinetics of enhanced malignant T cell survival in culture varied somewhat between CTCL blood donors. IL-32beta appeared to promote malignant T cell survival in vitro by inducing large CD14+ antigen-presenting cells that lowered apoptosis. No exact culture duration for the TCR-sequenced samples was stated in the methods. According to TCR sequencing, the TCRs of malignant T cells persisted after in vitro culture with IL-32beta.

Blood samples were obtained from patients with leukemic cutaneous T cell lymphoma (Sezary syndrome) who were treated at a US cutaneous lymphoma program. Ficoll centrifugation was used to isolate peripheral blood mononuclear cells from the blood of patients. The chain was built from TRBV2 and TRBJ2-1; the D segment is perhaps TRBD1 or TRBD2, each sharing 6 matched bases. The sequence was collected from a human donor with cutaneous T cell lymphoma. This sample comprised blood, obtained on day 0. The nucleotide sequence reads as follows: TGTGCCAGCATAGGTGGTCTGGGTGGGGGGCGCAATGAGCAGTTCTTC. Translated, this is CASIGGLGGGRNEQFF.